The 14 T cell receptor beta chains reported below all come from one sample, sequenced in a study of CD8 T cells in Susac syndrome. RNA totalling about 0.5 to 1 ug underwent reverse transcription with random hexamers. TCRdb reprocessed the immunoSEQ multiplex PCR reads via MiXCR and lists one record per CDR3 protein. The sample has tens of thousands of distinct CDR3 sequences; roughly 93% are singletons. The source material was CD4+ T cells from PBMCs. The source is a human donor with Susac syndrome.

The chain combines TRBV19 with TRBJ2-3; D is tentatively TRBD1 or TRBD2 (6 bases each). Trimming removed 5 bases at V and 4 bases at J, with 19 bases between. CDR1 is LNHDA and CDR2 is SQIVND in the germline V gene (reference sequence). This CDR3 is built from 16 residues. The CDR3 nucleotides are TGTGCCAGTAGTCGGCTATTCGGGGGCCGTCCAGATACGCAGTATTTT. This encodes CASSRLFGGRPDTQYF.

The rearrangement links TRBV28 to TRBJ1-1; D possibly corresponds to TRBD1 (5 bases). This CDR3 is 15 amino acids long. The germline CDR1 and CDR2 sequences are MDHEN and SYDVKM. With 8 bases removed from V and 8 bases from J, the gap between germline ends came to 24 bases. In DNA, the CDR3 is TGTGCCAGCCGCGGGACCGGTCTAAGGGGAGGGGAAGCTTTCTTT. Protein sequence: CASRGTGLRGGEAFF.

The chain is built from TRBV5-5 and TRBJ2-7; D remains unclear. The CDR3 is 12 amino acids. CDR1 and CDR2 from the germline V gene are SGHKS and YYEKEE (reference sequence). V lost 1 base and J 3 bases, leaving 5 bases between the germline ends. The CDR3 DNA reads as TGTGCCAGCAGCTTGACAAGCTACGAGCAGTACTTC. Translating gives CASSLTSYEQYF.

This rearrangement joins TRBV20-1 to TRBJ2-3; unclear D gene. Germline CDR1 DFQATT, CDR2 SNEGSKA (reference sequence). The ends were cut back, 2 bases at V and 5 bases at J, with 8 bases in the middle. This CDR3 is 12 amino acids long. The CDR3 nucleotides are TGCAGTGCTAGATCTAACGAAGATACGCAGTATTTT. It specifies CSARSNEDTQYF.

This sequence joins TRBV12-3 or TRBV12-4 and TRBJ2-5, with a weak D call TRBD2 (5 bases). The CDR3 is 13 residues long. V dropped 0 bases and J dropped 5 bases, with 7 bases sitting between them. DNA of the CDR3: TGTGCCAGCAGTTTAGCTAGCGTGGAGACCCAGTACTTC. Its translation is CASSLASVETQYF.

The gene calls are TRBV27 and TRBJ2-7; unclear D gene. CDR1 MNHEY and CDR2 SMNVEV come from the germline V gene (reference sequence). V gave up 2 bases and J gave up 3 bases, with 11 bases separating them. The CDR3 extends over 14 amino acids. The CDR3 region is CASSLSRINYEQYF. The CDR3 coding sequence is TGTGCCAGCAGTTTAAGCAGAATCAACTACGAGCAGTACTTC.

This clonotype was detected only once. This chain connects TRBV3-1 to TRBJ2-7, with TRBD2 matching over 16 bases. The CDR3 is 16 residues long. Germline lookup yields CDR1 LGHDT and CDR2 YNNKEL (reference sequence). Trimming took 3 bases from V and 5 from J; bases not matched to a gene: 4. CDR3 amino acids: CASSQGLAGGRHEQYF. CDR3 in DNA: TGTGCCAGCAGCCAGGGACTAGCGGGGGGGCGGCACGAGCAGTACTTC.

V usage is TRBV6-2 or TRBV6-3 and J usage is TRBJ2-7; perhaps TRBD1 as D (5 bases). V lost 6 bases to trimming and J lost 5 bases, with 17 bases between them. The germline CDR1 and CDR2 sequences are MNHEY and SVGEGT. This CDR3 has 14 amino acids. The CDR3 DNA is TGTGCCAGCAGGACCACAGGTCAGAACCACGAGCAGTACTTC. Protein: CASRTTGQNHEQYF.

The genes are TRBV7-9 and TRBJ2-1, with TRBD2 identical over 14 bases. Trimming removed 5 bases from V and 0 bases from J; junction bases left unmatched: 6. The CDR3 sequence is 18 residues long. The germline V gene has CDR1 SEHNR and CDR2 FQNEAQ (reference sequence). In nucleotides, the CDR3 is TGTGCCAGCAGCGGGGGACTAGCGGGGGCTCGCTCCTACAATGAGCAGTTCTTC. Its translation is CASSGGLAGARSYNEQFF.

V is TRBV29-1 and J is TRBJ1-1; 12 bases line up with TRBD1. Germline-derived CDR1 and CDR2 are SQVTM and ANQGSEA. This CDR3 comprises 14 residues. V lost 7 bases and J lost 4; bases outside the gene matches: 7. CDR3 DNA sequence: TGCAGCGGGGGGACAGGGGGCCAGAGCACTGAAGCTTTCTTT. It yields the protein CSGGTGGQSTEAFF.

The J gene is TRBJ2-7, the V gene TRBV16, with D hard to call. CDR3 size: 11 residues. Germline CDR1 and CDR2: KGHSY and FQNENV. Trimming stripped 8 bases from V and 4 bases from J, with 9 bases between. CDR3 in amino acids: CASSLLYEQYF. CDR3 in DNA: TGTGCCAGCTCCCTTCTATACGAGCAGTACTTC.

The genes are TRBV11-3 and TRBJ2-3; no clear D gene. V shed 4 bases and J shed 14 bases, with 28 bases lying between them. The CDR3 is made up of 16 amino acids. The germline CDR1 and CDR2 sequences are SGHNT and YENEEA. CDR3 coding DNA: TGTGCCAGCAGCTCGCCCTCGGGTTTGGCACGAACTTCGTTGTATTTT. Amino acids: CASSSPSGLARTSLYF.

The CDR3 here is CASSLYGPARDYGYTF. CDR3 bases: TGCGCCAGCAGCTTGTATGGGCCCGCTCGAGACTATGGCTACACCTTC. The rearrangement joins TRBV5-1 to TRBJ1-2; D is unclear. Between the trimmed V and J ends, which lost 1 base and 3 bases, there was a span of 16 bases. CDR1 and CDR2 from the germline V gene are SGHRS and YFSETQ. CDR3 length equals 16 residues.

The J gene is TRBJ2-7, the V gene TRBV19; D unresolved. CDR3 length: 17 residues. With 4 bases removed from V and 0 bases from J, the gap between germline ends came to 19 bases. CDR1 LNHDA and CDR2 SQIVND come from the germline V gene (reference sequence). The DNA of the CDR3 is TGTGCCAGTAGTAGAACCGGGCCCCGAAAGGGCTCCTACGAGCAGTACTTC. This translates into CASSRTGPRKGSYEQYF.